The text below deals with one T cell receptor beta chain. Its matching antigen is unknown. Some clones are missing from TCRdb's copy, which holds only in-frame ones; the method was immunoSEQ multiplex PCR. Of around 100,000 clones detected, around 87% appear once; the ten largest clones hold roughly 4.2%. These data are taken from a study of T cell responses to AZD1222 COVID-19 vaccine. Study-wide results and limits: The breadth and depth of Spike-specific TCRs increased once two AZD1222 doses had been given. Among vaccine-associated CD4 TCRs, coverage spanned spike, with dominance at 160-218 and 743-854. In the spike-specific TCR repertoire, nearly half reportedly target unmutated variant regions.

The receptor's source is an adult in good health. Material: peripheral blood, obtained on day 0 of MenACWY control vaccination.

The CDR3 protein is CASSSPGGTAVETQYF. CDR3 nucleotides: TGCGCCAGCAGCTCCCCAGGGGGGACAGCGGTAGAGACCCAGTACTTC. J is TRBJ2-5 and V is TRBV5-1; tentative D call: TRBD1 (7 bases). Trimming pared 3 bases from V and 4 bases from J, leaving 19 bases between. The CDR3 sequence is 16 residues long. CDR1 is SGHRS, CDR2 YFSETQ, per germline.